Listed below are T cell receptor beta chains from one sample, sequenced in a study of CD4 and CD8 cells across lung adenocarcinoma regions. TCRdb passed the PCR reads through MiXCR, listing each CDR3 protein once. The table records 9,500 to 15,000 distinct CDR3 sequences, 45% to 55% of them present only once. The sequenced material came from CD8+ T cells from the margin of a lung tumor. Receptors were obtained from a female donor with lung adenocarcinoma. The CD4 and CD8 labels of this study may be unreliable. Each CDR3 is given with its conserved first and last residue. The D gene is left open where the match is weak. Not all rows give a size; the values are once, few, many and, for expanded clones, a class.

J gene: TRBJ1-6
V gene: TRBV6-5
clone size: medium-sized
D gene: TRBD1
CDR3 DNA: TGTGCCAGCAGCACGGACAGGAATTCACCCCTCCACTTT
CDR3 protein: CASSTDRNSPLHF

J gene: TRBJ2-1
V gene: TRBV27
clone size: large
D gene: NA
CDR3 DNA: TGTGCCAGCAGTTCCAGACGACAGGATCTTCCCTACAATGAGCAGTTCTTC
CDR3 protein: CASSSRRQDLPYNEQFF

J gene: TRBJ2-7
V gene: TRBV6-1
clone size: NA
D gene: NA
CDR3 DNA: TGTGCCAGCACCACGACAGTCCGTGAGCAGTACTTC
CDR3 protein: CASTTTVREQYF

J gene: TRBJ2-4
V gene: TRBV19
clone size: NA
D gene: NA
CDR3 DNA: TGTGCCAGTAGTATATCAACAGGGAGGGACATTCAGTACTTC
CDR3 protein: CASSISTGRDIQYF

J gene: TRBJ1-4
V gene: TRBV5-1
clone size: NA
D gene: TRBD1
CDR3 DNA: TGCGCCAGCAGCTTACAGGGGCCTCCTAATGAAAAACTGTTTTTT
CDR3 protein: CASSLQGPPNEKLFF

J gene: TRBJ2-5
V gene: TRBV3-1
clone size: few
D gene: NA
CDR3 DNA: TGTGCCAGCAGCCAAGCGGGGCAAGAGACCCAGTACTTC
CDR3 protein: CASSQAGQETQYF

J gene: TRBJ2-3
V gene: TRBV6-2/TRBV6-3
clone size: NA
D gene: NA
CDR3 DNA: TGTGCCAGCAGTTACTTGTTGGGCAGTCGCGGAGGGAAGCCGACAGATACGCAGTATTTT
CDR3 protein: CASSYLLGSRGGKPTDTQYF

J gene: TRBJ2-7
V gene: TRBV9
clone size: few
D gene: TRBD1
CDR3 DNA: TGTGCCAGCAGTTCACAGGGGTACGAGCAGTACTTC
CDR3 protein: CASSSQGYEQYF

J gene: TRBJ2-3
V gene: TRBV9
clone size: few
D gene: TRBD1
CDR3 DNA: TGTGCCAGCAGCCCGCGACAGGGGGCTCTCACGGATACGCAGTATTTT
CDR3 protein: CASSPRQGALTDTQYF

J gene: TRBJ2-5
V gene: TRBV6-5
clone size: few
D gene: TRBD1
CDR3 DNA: TGTGCCAGCAGTTACTCGGTGGGGCAGGGGGAAGAGACCCAGTACTTC
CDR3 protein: CASSYSVGQGEETQYF

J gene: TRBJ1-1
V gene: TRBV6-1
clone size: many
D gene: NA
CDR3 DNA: TGTGCCAGCAGTGCGGGCAGGAACACTGAAGCTTTCTTT
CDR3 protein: CASSAGRNTEAFF

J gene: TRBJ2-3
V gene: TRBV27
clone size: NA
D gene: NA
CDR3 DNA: TGTGCCAGGCGTGTGGGCGGGTTCAAAGAGACGCAGTACTTT
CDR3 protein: CARRVGGFKETQYF

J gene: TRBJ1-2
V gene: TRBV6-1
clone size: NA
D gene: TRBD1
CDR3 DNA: TGTGCCAGCAGGCTAAAGACAGGGCCTAACTATGGCTACACCTTC
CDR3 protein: CASRLKTGPNYGYTF

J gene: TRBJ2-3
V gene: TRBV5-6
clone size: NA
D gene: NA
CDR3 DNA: TGTGCCAGCAGCATCCGGGGACCTACGCAGTATTTT
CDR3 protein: CASSIRGPTQYF

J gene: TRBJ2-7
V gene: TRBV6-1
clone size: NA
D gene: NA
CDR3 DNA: TGTGCCAGCAGATTCCCGGGGGTGAGCGGCAATGAGCAGTACTTC
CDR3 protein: CASRFPGVSGNEQYF

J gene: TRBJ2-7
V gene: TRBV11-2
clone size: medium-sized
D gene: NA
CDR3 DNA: TGTGCCAGCAGCTTAACGGACACCGCCTACGAGCAGTACTTC
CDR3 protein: CASSLTDTAYEQYF

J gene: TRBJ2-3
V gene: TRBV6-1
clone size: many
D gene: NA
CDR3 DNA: TGTGCCAGTGGGGGAGGTCCCACAGGGCGGGGGCCGAGGGATACGCAGTATTTT
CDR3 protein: CASGGGPTGRGPRDTQYF

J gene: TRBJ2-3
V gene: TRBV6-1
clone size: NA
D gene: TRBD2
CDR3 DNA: TGTGCCAGCAGCATACCGGGACTAGCGCGGGGAGACAAAGACATTCAGTATTTT
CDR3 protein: CASSIPGLARGDKDIQYF

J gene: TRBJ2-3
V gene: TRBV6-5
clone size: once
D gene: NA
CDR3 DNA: TGTGCCAGCAGTTACTCGGGTGGCGGAGACACAGAGACCCAGTACTTT
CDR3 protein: CASSYSGGGDTETQYF

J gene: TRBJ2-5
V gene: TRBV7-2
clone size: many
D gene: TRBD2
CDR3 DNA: TGTGCCAGCAGCTCACGGTCGGGGGGTACGGGGGAGACCCAGTACTTC
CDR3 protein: CASSSRSGGTGETQYF

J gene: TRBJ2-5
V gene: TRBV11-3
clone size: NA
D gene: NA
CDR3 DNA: TGTGCCAGCAGCCCCCACCAGTGTGGAGGCCAAGAGACCCAGTACTTC
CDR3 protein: CASSPHQCGGQETQYF

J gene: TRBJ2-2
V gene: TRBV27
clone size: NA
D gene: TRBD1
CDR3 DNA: TGTGCCAGCACCAGGACAGGGTCCGGTGCGCAGTTTTTT
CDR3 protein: CASTRTGSGAQFF

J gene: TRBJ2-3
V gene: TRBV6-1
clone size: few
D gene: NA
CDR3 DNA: TGTGCCAGCAGTGTGGAATCAGATACGCAGTATTTT
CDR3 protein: CASSVESDTQYF

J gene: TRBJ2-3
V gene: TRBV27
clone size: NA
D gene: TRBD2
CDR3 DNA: TGTGCCAGCAGCCTCCCGGGGGGGTGTGGCACAGACATTCAGTATTTT
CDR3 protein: CASSLPGGCGTDIQYF

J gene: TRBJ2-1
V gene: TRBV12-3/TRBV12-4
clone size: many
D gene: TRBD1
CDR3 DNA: TGTGCCAGCAACTTACCGGGACAGGGGGCAAATGAGCAGTTCTTC
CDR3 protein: CASNLPGQGANEQFF

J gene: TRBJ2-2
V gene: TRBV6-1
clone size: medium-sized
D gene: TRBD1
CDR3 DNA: TGTGCCAGCAGGTCGACAGGGGCGAACACCGGGGAGCTGTTTTTT
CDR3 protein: CASRSTGANTGELFF

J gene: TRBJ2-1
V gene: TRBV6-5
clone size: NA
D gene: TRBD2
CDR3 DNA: TGTGCCAGCAGTTACAGGACTAGTTACAATGAGCAGTTCTTC
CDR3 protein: CASSYRTSYNEQFF

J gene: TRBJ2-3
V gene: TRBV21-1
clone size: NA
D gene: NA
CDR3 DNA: TGTGCCAGGCGTCGGCAGGTTAGCAAAGATACGCAGTATTTT
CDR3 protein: CARRRQVSKDTQYF

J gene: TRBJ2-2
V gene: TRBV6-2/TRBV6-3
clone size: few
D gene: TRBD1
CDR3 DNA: TGTGCCAGCAGTCAGGACAGGGTTAGGGAGCTGTTTTTT
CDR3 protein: CASSQDRVRELFF

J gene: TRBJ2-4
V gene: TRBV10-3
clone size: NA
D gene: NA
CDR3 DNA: TGTGGCCGCGGCTCGGGCGTGGGGGCCAAAAACACGCAGTATTTC
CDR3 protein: CGRGSGVGAKNTQYF

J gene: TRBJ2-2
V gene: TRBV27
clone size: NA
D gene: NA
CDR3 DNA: TGTGCCAGCCGTCAGGCTGTGAACACCGGGGCGCTGTTTTTT
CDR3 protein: CASRQAVNTGALFF

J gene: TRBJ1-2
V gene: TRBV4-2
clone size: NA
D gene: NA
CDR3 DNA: TGTGCCAGCAGCCAAGAAGGAGGGGAGTATGGCTACACCTTC
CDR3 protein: CASSQEGGEYGYTF

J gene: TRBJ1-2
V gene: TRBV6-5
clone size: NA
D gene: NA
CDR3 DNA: TGTGCCAGCAGTTACTCGTTGAACAGGGCCCATGGCTACACCTTC
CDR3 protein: CASSYSLNRAHGYTF

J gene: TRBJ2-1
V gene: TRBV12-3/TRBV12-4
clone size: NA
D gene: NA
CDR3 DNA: TGTGCCAGCAGTTTAGAAACAGCCTTTGAGCAGTTCTTC
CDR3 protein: CASSLETAFEQFF

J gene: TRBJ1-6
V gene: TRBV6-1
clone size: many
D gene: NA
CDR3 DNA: TGTGCCAGCAGCCATGAGGGGTTCGGTTCACCCCTCCACTTT
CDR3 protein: CASSHEGFGSPLHF

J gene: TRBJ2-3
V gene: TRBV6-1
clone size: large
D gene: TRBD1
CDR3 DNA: TGTGCCAGCAGTGAAGCGGCAGGGGGCTTAGATACGCAGTATTTT
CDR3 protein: CASSEAAGGLDTQYF

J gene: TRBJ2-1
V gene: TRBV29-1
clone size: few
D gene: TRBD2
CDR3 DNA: TGCAGCGTTGAGGGACTAGCGGGGGGCTACAATGAGCAGTTCTTC
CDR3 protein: CSVEGLAGGYNEQFF

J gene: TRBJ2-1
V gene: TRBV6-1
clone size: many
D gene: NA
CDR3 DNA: TGTGCCAGCAGTGGGACGGGGGCCTACAATGAGCAGTTCTTC
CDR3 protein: CASSGTGAYNEQFF

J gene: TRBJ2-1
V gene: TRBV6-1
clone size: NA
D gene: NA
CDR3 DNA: TGTGCCAGCAGGGACAGTACTAACGGCGGGGAGCAGTTCTTC
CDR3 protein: CASRDSTNGGEQFF

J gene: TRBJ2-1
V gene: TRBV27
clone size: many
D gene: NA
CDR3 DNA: TGTGCCAGCAAATCCCTCCGGGATGAGCAGTTCTTC
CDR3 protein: CASKSLRDEQFF

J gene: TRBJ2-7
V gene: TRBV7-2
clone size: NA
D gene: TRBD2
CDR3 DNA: TGTGCCAGCAGGGGGCCCGGCGGGGGTGACCAAGATACGCAGTACTTC
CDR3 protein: CASRGPGGGDQDTQYF

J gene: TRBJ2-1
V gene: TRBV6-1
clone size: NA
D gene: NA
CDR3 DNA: TGTGCCAGGGGCTTCTCCGGGATTAGCGGCGATGAGCAGTTTTTC
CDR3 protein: CARGFSGISGDEQFF

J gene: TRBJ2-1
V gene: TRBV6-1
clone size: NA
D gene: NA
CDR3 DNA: TGTGCCAGCGGCTTCCCGGGGGTGAGCGCCAATACGCAGTTTTTC
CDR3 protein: CASGFPGVSANTQFF

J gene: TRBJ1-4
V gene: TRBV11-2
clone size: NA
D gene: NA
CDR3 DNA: TGTGCCAGCAGCCAGTGGGGTGAACGAGAAAAACTGTTTTTT
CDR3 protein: CASSQWGEREKLFF

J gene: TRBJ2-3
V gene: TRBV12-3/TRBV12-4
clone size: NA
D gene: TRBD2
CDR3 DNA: TGTGCCAGCAGTTGGACTAGTTTCCGAAACCCCGAGACGCAGTATTTC
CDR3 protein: CASSWTSFRNPETQYF

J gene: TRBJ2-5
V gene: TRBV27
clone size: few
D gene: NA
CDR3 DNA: TGTGCCAGCAGTTCCGGGGGGCGGGGGACCCAGTACTTC
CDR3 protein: CASSSGGRGTQYF

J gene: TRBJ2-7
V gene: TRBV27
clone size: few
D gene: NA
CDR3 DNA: TGTGCCAGCAGTTTACCGGGGAGTCCCTACGAGCAGTACTTC
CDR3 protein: CASSLPGSPYEQYF

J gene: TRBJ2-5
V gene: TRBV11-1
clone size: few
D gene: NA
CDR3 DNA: TGTGCCAGCAGCTTAGATGTGGCAGAAGAGACCCAGTACTTC
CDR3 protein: CASSLDVAEETQYF

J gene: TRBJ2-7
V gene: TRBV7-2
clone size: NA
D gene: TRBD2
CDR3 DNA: TGTGTCAGCAGCTCCTCTGGCGGGGGGGCCCAAGATACGCAGTACTTC
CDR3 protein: CVSSSSGGGAQDTQYF

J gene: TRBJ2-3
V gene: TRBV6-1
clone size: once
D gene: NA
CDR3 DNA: TGTGCCAGCACGGTTTTCTCCCGGCTATCGGGGCGGCCAGCCACAGACACTCAGTATTTT
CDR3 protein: CASTVFSRLSGRPATDTQYF

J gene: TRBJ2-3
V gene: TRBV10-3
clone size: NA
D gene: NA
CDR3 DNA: TGTGCCATTATCGACCATAGCACAGATACGCAGTATTTT
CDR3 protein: CAIIDHSTDTQYF